These 29 T cell receptor beta chains came from one sample sequenced in a study of blood T cell repertoires in COVID-19. Profiling relied on immunoSEQ multiplex PCR, and the TCRdb table lists in-frame clones only, not all of them. The sample contains around 100,000 clones, approximately 78% of which appear only once. The sequenced sample consisted of peripheral blood. The receptors originated from a man between 65 and 79 years old with acute or convalescent COVID-19.

This chain joins TRBV24-1 and TRBJ1-2; 8 positions match TRBD1. Germline V CDR1 and CDR2: KGHDR, SFDVKD. V shed 5 bases, J shed 3 bases, and the junction held 7 bases outside the gene matches. The CDR3 extends over 15 amino acids. CDR3 DNA sequence: TGTGCCACCAGTGGCCTTACAGGGGGTGACTATGGCTACACCTTC. This encodes CATSGLTGGDYGYTF.

This clone occurred once. The chain is built from TRBV7-2 and TRBJ2-7; TRBD1 aligns across 9 bases. The CDR3 loop spans 15 amino acids. Germline CDR1 is SGHTA and CDR2 is FQGNSA. V lost 2 bases, J lost 3 bases, and 5 bases stayed unmatched. The CDR3 nucleotides read TGTGCCAGCAGCTTAACCGGGACAGGGAACTACGAGCAGTACTTC. Translated: CASSLTGTGNYEQYF.

The chain carries TRBV4-1 and TRBJ2-3; D uncertain. This CDR3 contains 12 residues. Trimming stripped 2 bases from V and 4 bases from J, with 4 bases between. Germline V gene lookup returns CDR1 MGHRA and CDR2 YSYEKL. CDR3 coding DNA: TGCGCCAGCAGCCAAACGGCAGATACGCAGTATTTT. It specifies CASSQTADTQYF.

The CDR3 here is CAISGGVGEKLFF. The CDR3 region has the DNA TGTGCCATCAGTGGGGGAGTGGGTGAAAAACTGTTTTTT. The J gene is TRBJ1-4, the V gene TRBV10-3; D is ambiguous. Germline CDR1 reads ENHRY; CDR2 reads SYGVKD. The ends were cut back, 4 bases at V and 7 bases at J, with 10 bases in the middle. The CDR3 has 13 amino acids.

The chain combines TRBV9 with TRBJ1-1; 8 bases align to TRBD1. V was clipped by 4 bases and J by 5 bases; unmatched bases: 10. CDR1 is SGDLS and CDR2 is YYNGEE in the germline V gene. CDR3 size: 15 residues. This CDR3 reads CASSPQGAVGTEAFF. The CDR3, as DNA: TGTGCCAGCAGCCCCCAGGGGGCTGTTGGTACTGAAGCTTTCTTT.

This chain uses TRBV2 with TRBJ2-6; tentative D call: TRBD2 (6 bases). With 10 bases removed from V and 1 base from J, the gap between germline ends came to 11 bases. This CDR3 has 14 amino acids. Germline V gene lookup returns CDR1 SNHLY and CDR2 FYNNEI. CDR3 sequence reads: CATVAGSGANVLTF. The CDR3 nucleotides read TGTGCCACCGTTGCGGGGTCTGGGGCCAACGTCCTGACTTTC.

V and J are TRBV5-1 and TRBJ2-7, with TRBD2 matching over 9 bases. J gave up 7 bases and V 0 bases, and 2 bases lay outside the gene matches. The length of the CDR3 is 13 residues. Per the germline V gene, CDR1 is SGHRS and CDR2 is YFSETQ. CDR3 in DNA: TGCGCCAGCAGCTTGGGAGCGGGGGGAGAGCAGTACTTC. Amino acid sequence: CASSLGAGGEQYF.

V gene TRBV9 combines with J gene TRBJ1-3; D unresolved. Per the germline V gene, CDR1 is SGDLS and CDR2 is YYNGEE. CDR3 length equals 14 residues. Trimming shortened V by 0 bases and J by 2 bases, and 6 bases separated the two germline ends. The CDR3 coding sequence is TGTGCCAGCAGCGTAGCGGTCGCTGGAAACACCATATATTTT. This codes for CASSVAVAGNTIYF.

This sequence joins TRBV18 and TRBJ1-5; 7 bases align to TRBD1. This CDR3 is built from 14 residues. Trimming cost V 6 bases and J 3 bases; bases outside gene matches: 5. Germline values: CDR1 KGHSH, CDR2 LQKENI. In DNA, the CDR3 is TGTGCCAGCTCTCTACAGGGGAACAATCAGCCCCAGCATTTT. It yields the protein CASSLQGNNQPQHF.

The rearrangement links TRBV2 to TRBJ1-3; tentative D call: TRBD1 (5 bases). This CDR3 is 13 amino acids long. With 9 bases removed from V and 2 bases from J, the gap between germline ends came to 11 bases. CDR1 is SNHLY, CDR2 FYNNEI, per germline. The CDR3, as DNA: TGTGCCAGTACGACAGAGACTGGAAACACCATATATTTT. Amino acids: CASTTETGNTIYF.

V usage is TRBV12-3 or TRBV12-4 and J usage is TRBJ2-3; TRBD2 matches at 7 bases. V lost 4 bases, J lost 14 bases, and 6 bases stayed unmatched. The CDR3 has 11 amino acids. CDR3 in amino acids: CASSSGGDGYF. For the CDR3, the DNA is TGTGCCAGCAGTTCTGGGGGGGACGGGTATTTT.

The J gene is TRBJ2-3, the V gene TRBV2, with 9 bases that match TRBD2. V was clipped by 3 bases and J by 2 bases; unmatched bases: 3. CDR3 length equals 15 residues. CDR1 SNHLY and CDR2 FYNNEI come from the germline V gene. The CDR3 loop reads CASSDRTSATDTQYF. CDR3 in DNA: TGTGCCAGCAGTGATCGGACTAGCGCCACAGATACGCAGTATTTT.

The chain is built from TRBV5-5 and TRBJ2-5; TRBD2 matches at 8 bases. Germline V gene lookup returns CDR1 SGHKS and CDR2 YYEKEE (reference sequence). The CDR3 sequence is 16 residues long. Losses at the gene ends were 5 bases for V and 7 bases for J; bases not matched to a gene: 16. CDR3 in amino acids: CASRPDGLAEGGTQYF. The DNA for the CDR3 is TGTGCCAGCAGGCCCGACGGACTAGCTGAGGGGGGGACCCAGTACTTC.

In its sample, this clone was seen a few times. The V gene is TRBV7-3, the J gene TRBJ2-6, with a weak D call TRBD1 (6 bases). With 3 bases removed from V and 0 bases from J, the gap between germline ends came to 12 bases. Germline loops: CDR1 SGHTA, CDR2 FQGTGA. This CDR3 region has 17 residues. The CDR3 here is CASSFRDIGSGANVLTF. The CDR3 DNA sequence: TGTGCCAGCAGCTTCCGGGACATTGGCTCTGGGGCCAACGTCCTGACTTTC.

The chain links TRBV9 to TRBJ1-5; no clear D. This CDR3 is 14 amino acids long. The germline gives CDR1 SGDLS, CDR2 YYNGEE. V lost 0 bases and J lost 4, with 8 bases in between. The CDR3 protein is CASSVGQLNQPQHF. The CDR3 DNA reads TGTGCCAGCAGCGTAGGGCAGTTGAATCAGCCCCAGCATTTT.

The chain combines TRBV19 with TRBJ2-2; D unclear. V lost 2 bases and J 8 bases, leaving 6 bases between the germline ends. Germline V CDR1 and CDR2: LNHDA, SQIVND (reference sequence). The CDR3 runs 12 residues. The CDR3 loop is CASSIRSGELFF. The CDR3, as DNA: TGTGCCAGTAGTATACGGTCGGGGGAGCTGTTTTTT.

This chain uses TRBV28 with TRBJ1-6; D gene ambiguous. V was shortened by 7 bases and J by 4 bases, with 8 bases between the two germline ends. The CDR3 length is 13 residues. The germline V gene has CDR1 MDHEN and CDR2 SYDVKM. This chain's CDR3 is CASTGSYNSPLHF. CDR3 sequence (DNA): TGTGCCAGCACAGGCAGTTATAATTCACCCCTCCACTTT.

J is TRBJ1-1 and V is TRBV6-1; D is perhaps TRBD1 (6 bases). The germline V gene encodes CDR1 MNHNS and CDR2 SASEGT. The CDR3 totals 12 residues. V lost 0 bases and J 10 bases, leaving 9 bases between the germline ends. CDR3 nucleotides: TGTGCCAGCAGTGAAGCGGGGGGGCGAGCTTTCTTT. This gives the protein CASSEAGGRAFF.

This clone was seen a handful of times. The gene calls are TRBV28 and TRBJ1-5, with a possible D match to TRBD1 (6 bases). Germline V lookup: CDR1 MDHEN, CDR2 SYDVKM. V lost 6 bases and J lost 1, with 10 bases in between. The CDR3 length is 14 residues. DNA for the CDR3: TGTGCCAGCAGAGACACAGGGAGCAATCAGCCCCAGCATTTT. Protein: CASRDTGSNQPQHF.

This clone appeared a few times. This sample also contains other DNA sequences that code for the same CDR3. The gene calls are TRBV28 and TRBJ1-1, with TRBD1 matching 8 bases. The CDR3 spans 14 residues. Germline CDR1 and CDR2: MDHEN and SYDVKM. After removal of 2 bases from V and 4 bases from J, the junction contained 3 bases not matched to a gene. The CDR3 sequence is CASSLPGGRTEAFF. The CDR3, as DNA: TGTGCCAGCAGTTTACCAGGGGGCCGCACTGAAGCTTTCTTT.

The chain recombines TRBV28 with TRBJ1-1; 8 bases map to TRBD1. The germline CDR1 and CDR2 sequences are MDHEN and SYDVKM. CDR3 size: 16 residues. V dropped 6 bases and J dropped 1; count of bases not matched to a gene: 10. CDR3 residues: CASRVGTGRGNTEAFF. The DNA of the CDR3 is TGTGCCAGCAGAGTCGGGACAGGCCGTGGGAACACTGAAGCTTTCTTT.

For the CDR3, the DNA is TGTGCCAGCAGTAACAGGGCTTTGGGCACAGATACGCAGTATTTT. Translating it yields CASSNRALGTDTQYF. The chain has TRBV6-5 and TRBJ2-3; D might be TRBD1 (6 bases). The CDR3 is made up of 15 amino acids. V was pared by 5 bases and J by 1 base, with 13 bases between. Per germline, CDR1 MNHEY and CDR2 SVGAGI.

In its sample, this clone was seen a few times. V is TRBV4-1 and J is TRBJ1-5; TRBD1 is a possible D gene (5 bases). There are 18 residues in the CDR3. Trimming stripped 1 base from V and 3 bases from J, with 19 bases between. Per germline, CDR1 MGHRA and CDR2 YSYEKL. CDR3 region: CASSQAPAPAQVNQPQHF. The CDR3 nucleotides read TGCGCCAGCAGCCAAGCCCCTGCCCCCGCACAGGTCAATCAGCCCCAGCATTTT.

The J gene is TRBJ1-2, the V gene TRBV29-1; no clear D. The V end was cut by 7 bases, the J end by 3 bases, with 12 bases between. This CDR3 is built from 12 residues. Germline CDR1 is SQVTM and CDR2 is ANQGSEA. The CDR3 nucleotides read TGCAGCGCATCTAGGTTTGACTATGGCTACACCTTC. Amino acid sequence: CSASRFDYGYTF. The variable domain in full, completed from reference TRBV29-1 and TRBJ1-2, reads SAVISQKPSRDICQRGTSLTIQCQVDSQVTMMFWYRQQPGQSLTLIATANQGSEATYESGFVIDKFPISRPNLTFSTLTVSNMSPEDSSIYLCSASRFDYGYTFGSGTRLTVV.

The chain carries TRBV27 and TRBJ2-2; TRBD1 aligns across 8 bases. The junction had 12 bases not matched to a gene; V was cut back by 6 bases and J by 0 bases. This CDR3 region has 18 residues. Looked up from germline, CDR1 is MNHEY and CDR2 is SMNVEV (reference sequence). CDR3: CASRPRGTGDANTGELFF. The DNA for the CDR3 is TGTGCCAGCAGGCCCAGAGGGACAGGTGACGCGAACACCGGGGAGCTGTTTTTT.

This clone appeared a few times. This chain joins TRBV27 and TRBJ2-5, with TRBD1 identical over 11 bases. The CDR3 loop spans 15 amino acids. J lost 4 bases, V lost 6 bases, and 7 bases had no gene match. The germline V gene encodes CDR1 MNHEY and CDR2 SMNVEV (reference sequence). DNA of the CDR3: TGTGCCAGCAGCCGGGACAGGGGGGGCGGAGAGACCCAGTACTTC. Translation gives CASSRDRGGGETQYF.

CDR3: CASMGQGFGYGYTF. CDR3 DNA: TGTGCCAGTATGGGACAGGGGTTTGGCTATGGCTACACCTTC. The chain couples TRBV19 to TRBJ1-2, with TRBD1 matching 10 bases. Trimming took 7 bases from V and 4 from J; bases not matched to a gene: 6. This CDR3 is 14 amino acids long. The germline V gene has CDR1 LNHDA and CDR2 SQIVND (reference sequence).

The rearrangement joins TRBV5-1 to TRBJ2-5, with 10 bases identical to TRBD1. The V gene's germline CDR1 is SGHRS and CDR2 YFSETQ. This CDR3 is 17 amino acids long. The J segment lost 2 bases and the V segment lost 0 bases, leaving 7 bases of the junction unmatched. The CDR3 protein is CASSLGLGQGIQETQYF. The CDR3 DNA is TGCGCCAGCAGCTTGGGTTTGGGACAGGGGATACAAGAGACCCAGTACTTC.

Only one count was recorded for this clone. The chain links TRBV19 to TRBJ1-2; D gene uncertain. CDR3 length equals 13 residues. From germline, CDR1 is LNHDA and CDR2 SQIVND (reference sequence). Trimming pared 3 bases from V and 4 bases from J, leaving 9 bases between. CDR3 protein: CASSIETFYGYTF. The CDR3 DNA follows: TGTGCCAGTAGTATTGAAACTTTCTATGGCTACACCTTC.